This entry lists 29 T cell receptor beta chains sequenced from one sample in a study of T cell responses to AZD1222 COVID-19 vaccine. Method: immunoSEQ multiplex PCR; TCRdb's copy keeps in-frame clones and lacks some. The profile shows 160,000 or so clones, roughly 94% of them singletons. The specimen was peripheral blood, collected on day 0 of MenACWY control vaccination. These receptors originate from an adult in good health.

This chain joins TRBV29-1 and TRBJ2-5; D may be TRBD2 (6 bases). V lost 0 bases and J 1 base, leaving 15 bases between the germline ends. The germline gives CDR1 SQVTM, CDR2 ANQGSEA. The CDR3 is 16 amino acids. The CDR3 here is CSVEDPPAGSQETQYF. The CDR3 DNA sequence: TGCAGCGTTGAAGATCCTCCTGCGGGATCCCAAGAGACCCAGTACTTC.

This chain joins TRBV27 and TRBJ2-1; 8 nucleotides agree with TRBD1. Per germline, CDR1 MNHEY and CDR2 SMNVEV (reference sequence). The CDR3 is 15 amino acids. Trimming removed 4 bases from V and 4 bases from J; junction bases left unmatched: 6. The CDR3 DNA sequence: TGTGCCAGCAGTTACGGGCAGGGGGCATACAATGAGCAGTTCTTC. Translation: CASSYGQGAYNEQFF.

The chain joins TRBV7-6 to TRBJ1-6; no clear D. Per the germline V gene, CDR1 is SGHVS and CDR2 is FNYEAQ. The CDR3 has 15 amino acids. V was clipped by 3 bases and J by 6 bases, with 12 bases between them. This chain's CDR3 is CASSFGGPRNSPLHF. In DNA form, the CDR3 reads TGTGCCAGCAGCTTCGGCGGTCCACGTAATTCACCCCTCCACTTT.

CDR3 sequence: CASRRSGTSGQTYEQYF. The DNA for the CDR3 is TGTGCCAGCAGACGTTCCGGGACTAGCGGGCAGACCTACGAGCAGTACTTC. This chain uses TRBV27 with TRBJ2-7, with 12 bases lining up with TRBD2. The CDR3 has 17 amino acids. Per germline, CDR1 MNHEY and CDR2 SMNVEV (reference sequence). V lost 6 bases to trimming and J lost 2 bases; unmatched junction nucleotides: 11.

The V gene is TRBV6-6, the J gene TRBJ1-2; no reliable D call. The CDR3 has 13 residues. V lost 5 bases and J 7 bases, leaving 14 bases between the germline ends. Germline CDR1 reads MNHNY; CDR2 reads SVGAGI (reference sequence). The CDR3 nucleotides read TGTGCCAGCAGTCCCGAGGTCCCTGGTGGCTACACCTTC. This gives the protein CASSPEVPGGYTF.

The chain links TRBV27 to TRBJ1-5; tentatively, D is TRBD1 (5 bases). Trimming took off 6 bases at V and 1 base at J, with 19 bases between the two ends. The CDR3 contains 17 residues. The germline gives CDR1 MNHEY, CDR2 SMNVEV (reference sequence). Here the CDR3 DNA reads TGTGCCAGCAGCTGGGGCGGGGGTGGATTAAGCAATCAGCCCCAGCATTTT. Residues: CASSWGGGGLSNQPQHF.

This chain connects TRBV3-1 (or the pseudogene TRBV3-2) to TRBJ2-3; 15 bases fit TRBD2. The CDR3 runs to 14 residues. Trimming cost V 4 bases and J 8 bases; bases outside gene matches: 1. Germline loops: CDR1 LGHDT, CDR2 YNNKEL (reference sequence). The CDR3 DNA reads TGTGCCAGCAGCCTGGGACTAGCGGGAGGTACGCAGTATTTT. This gives the protein CASSLGLAGGTQYF.

The chain joins TRBV14 to TRBJ1-3; D not certain. The CDR3 covers 15 residues. V lost 1 base and J 0 bases, leaving 7 bases between the germline ends. CDR1 is SGHDN and CDR2 is FVKESK in the germline V gene. CDR3: CASSQGFFSGNTIYF. CDR3 in DNA: TGTGCCAGCAGCCAAGGATTTTTCTCTGGAAACACCATATATTTT. Full variable domain (remainder filled in from reference TRBV14 and TRBJ1-3): EAGVTQFPSHSVIEKGQTVTLRCDPISGHDNLYWYRRVMGKEIKFLLHFVKESKQDESGMPNNRFLAERTGGTYSTLKVQPAELEDSGVYFCASSQGFFSGNTIYFGEGSWLTVV.

This clone was counted only a few times. This CDR3 reads CSASTGFNSYEQYF. CDR3 nucleotides: TGCAGTGCTAGTACAGGGTTTAACTCCTACGAGCAGTACTTC. The chain joins TRBV20-1 to TRBJ2-7, with D perhaps TRBD1 (6 bases). The CDR3 covers 14 residues. Trimming removed 3 bases from V and 0 bases from J, with 12 bases in between. CDR1 DFQATT and CDR2 SNEGSKA come from the germline V gene (reference sequence).

The chain joins TRBV19 to TRBJ2-7; 9 bases match TRBD1. The germline V gene encodes CDR1 LNHDA and CDR2 SQIVND (reference sequence). V lost 9 bases, J lost 2 bases, and 8 bases stayed unmatched. CDR3 length: 14 amino acids. In DNA form, the CDR3 reads TGTGCCAGCGCCGGGACAGGGCTTCCCTACGAGCAGTACTTC. Amino acid sequence: CASAGTGLPYEQYF.

The J gene is TRBJ1-4, the V gene TRBV14; no firm D call. Germline assignment: CDR1 SGHDN and CDR2 FVKESK. This CDR3 is built from 15 residues. Trimming cost V 1 base and J 3 bases, with 9 bases left between them. The CDR3 spells CASSQVGGSNEKLFF. In DNA, the CDR3 is TGTGCCAGCAGCCAAGTCGGTGGTTCTAATGAAAAACTGTTTTTT.

This clone showed up just a few times. The J gene is TRBJ1-1, the V gene TRBV11-2; weak D call: TRBD1 (5 bases). Germline lookup yields CDR1 SGHAT and CDR2 FQNNGV. Trimming removed 3 bases at V and 4 bases at J, with 12 bases between. The CDR3 contains 14 residues. The CDR3 nucleotides are TGTGCCAGCAGCTTGGGGGGTGGGGGCACTGAAGCTTTCTTT. Protein product: CASSLGGGGTEAFF. The full variable domain, its missing parts supplied by reference TRBV11-2 and TRBJ1-1, is EAGVAQSPRYKIIEKRQSVAFWCNPISGHATLYWYQQILGQGPKLLIQFQNNGVVDDSQLPKDRFSAERLKGVDSTLKIQPAKLEDSAVYLCASSLGGGGTEAFFGQGTRLTVV.

The CDR3: CASSLAANEQYF. The CDR3 DNA reads as TGTGCCAGCAGTTTAGCAGCCAACGAGCAGTACTTC. V usage is TRBV12-3 or TRBV12-4 and J usage is TRBJ2-7; D remains unclear. V was pared by 0 bases and J by 5 bases, with 5 bases between. This CDR3 is built from 12 residues.

The chain links TRBV2 to TRBJ1-2; no definite D call. Trimming pared 6 bases from V and 8 bases from J, leaving 13 bases between. Germline CDR1 reads SNHLY; CDR2 reads FYNNEI. This CDR3 spans 12 amino acids. CDR3 nucleotide sequence: TGTGCCAGCAGGGTACAGCTTTGGGGCTACACCTTC. This codes for CASRVQLWGYTF.

The V gene is TRBV6-5, the J gene TRBJ2-7; D possibly corresponds to TRBD2 (5 bases). V shed 2 bases and J shed 3 bases, with 14 bases lying between them. The CDR3 has 15 residues. CDR1 MNHEY and CDR2 SVGAGI come from the germline V gene. CDR3 bases: TGTGCCAGCAGTTACAAAGCCGGAGAGGGCTACGAGCAGTACTTC. It encodes CASSYKAGEGYEQYF.

This CDR3 is CASTGQGGTEAFF. The CDR3 DNA reads as TGTGCCAGCACGGGACAGGGGGGTACTGAAGCTTTCTTT. The genes are TRBV12-3 or TRBV12-4 and TRBJ1-1; TRBD1 matches 11 bases. V shed 7 bases, J shed 5 bases, and the junction held 3 bases outside the gene matches. The CDR3 spans 13 residues.

The J gene is TRBJ2-1, the V gene TRBV7-2, with TRBD2 as a possible D gene (6 bases). The CDR3 has 14 amino acids. CDR1 and CDR2 from the germline V gene are SGHTA and FQGNSA. V lost 6 bases to trimming and J lost 0 bases, with 9 bases between them. The DNA of the CDR3 is TGTGCCAGCAGGGCGGGAAGCTCCTACAATGAGCAGTTCTTC. Its translation: CASRAGSSYNEQFF.

The chain joins TRBV7-9 to TRBJ1-1; D uncertain. Trimming took off 2 bases at V and 4 bases at J, with 5 bases between the two ends. The CDR3 covers 12 residues. The V gene's germline CDR1 is SEHNR and CDR2 FQNEAQ (reference sequence). The CDR3 DNA follows: TGTGCCAGCAGCTTATTTAGCACTGAAGCTTTCTTT. Translating it yields CASSLFSTEAFF.

V gene TRBV12-5 combines with J gene TRBJ2-2; D is unclear. Deletions cut 7 bases from V and 7 bases from J, with 16 bases between. Germline V lookup: CDR1 LGHNT, CDR2 FRNRAP. The CDR3 has 14 residues. The CDR3 DNA is TGTGCTAGTGCCCCCGGGCACTCACTCGGGGAGCTGTTTTTT. It is translated as CASAPGHSLGELFF.

This chain connects TRBV4-3 to TRBJ2-2; the D gene is possibly TRBD2 (5 bases). CDR3 length: 15 residues. V lost 1 base to trimming and J lost 3 bases, with 9 bases between them. CDR1 LGHNA and CDR2 YSLEER come from the germline V gene. The CDR3 loop is CASSQGLRDTGELFF. The CDR3, as DNA: TGCGCCAGCAGCCAAGGCCTGAGGGACACCGGGGAGCTGTTTTTT.

V usage is TRBV19 and J usage is TRBJ2-6; D is ambiguous. Germline CDR1 reads LNHDA; CDR2 reads SQIVND (reference sequence). Trimming stripped 7 bases from V and 0 bases from J, with 10 bases between. This CDR3 region has 15 residues. CDR3: CASIGLSSGANVLTF. DNA of the CDR3: TGTGCCAGTATTGGGTTGAGCTCTGGGGCCAACGTCCTGACTTTC.

The chain links TRBV28 to TRBJ1-1, with a weak D call TRBD1 (5 bases). The CDR3 loop spans 14 amino acids. Germline V gene data show CDR1 as MDHEN and CDR2 as SYDVKM. With 7 bases removed from V and 1 base from J, the gap between germline ends came to 13 bases. CDR3 sequence reads: CASTNRPRNTEAFF. The CDR3 nucleotides read TGTGCCAGCACCAACAGGCCGAGGAACACTGAAGCTTTCTTT.

V gene TRBV6-5 combines with J gene TRBJ1-2; no definite D call. CDR1 and CDR2 from the germline V gene are MNHEY and SVGAGI. V lost 0 bases and J 2 bases, leaving 10 bases between the germline ends. CDR3 length equals 15 residues. In nucleotides, the CDR3 is TGTGCCAGCAGTTACTCGAACCTCGGGAACTATGGCTACACCTTC. Translating it yields CASSYSNLGNYGYTF.

The CDR3 region has the DNA TGTGCCAGCAGCCGAGGACAGGGGCGAGAGACCCAGTACTTC. It codes for CASSRGQGRETQYF. The rearrangement uses TRBV5-8 and TRBJ2-5, with 9 bases fitting TRBD1. From germline, CDR1 is SGHTS and CDR2 YDEGEE. The CDR3 length is 14 residues. Germline trimming cut 4 bases from V and 4 bases from J; bases unmatched to any gene: 5.

This clone has just one count. The rearrangement uses TRBV5-6 and TRBJ2-6; D is undetermined. CDR3 length: 14 amino acids. V lost 7 bases and J 0 bases, leaving 8 bases between the germline ends. Germline loops: CDR1 SGHDT, CDR2 YYEEEE. This chain's CDR3 is CASYTYSGANVLTF. The CDR3 coding sequence is TGTGCCAGCTACACCTACTCTGGGGCCAACGTCCTGACTTTC.

The genes are TRBV7-6 and TRBJ1-3; maybe TRBD1 (6 bases). The germline V gene encodes CDR1 SGHVS and CDR2 FNYEAQ. The V end lost 9 bases, the J end lost 0 bases, and 24 bases lay between the germline ends. The length of the CDR3 is 18 residues. The CDR3, as DNA: TGTGCCAGTACTTCCCTGGGGGCAGGATTCCTCTCTGGAAACACCATATATTTT. It encodes CASTSLGAGFLSGNTIYF.

This chain joins TRBV5-4 and TRBJ2-3, with TRBD2 identical over 11 bases. Germline trimming cut 4 bases from V and 2 bases from J; bases unmatched to any gene: 3. The length of the CDR3 is 15 residues. CDR1 is SGHNT, CDR2 YYREEE, per germline (reference sequence). As DNA, the CDR3 is TGTGCCAGCAGCCCGACTAGCGGGAACACAGATACGCAGTATTTT. This codes for CASSPTSGNTDTQYF.

The chain uses TRBV28 and TRBJ1-5; TRBD1 matches at 9 bases. V was pared by 5 bases and J by 4 bases, with 9 bases of the junction left unmatched. The CDR3 length is 16 residues. CDR1 is MDHEN, CDR2 SYDVKM, per germline. The CDR3 protein is CASSPRDRARNQPQHF. CDR3 bases: TGTGCCAGCAGTCCTCGGGACAGGGCGAGGAATCAGCCCCAGCATTTT.

Here the CDR3 DNA reads TGTGCCAGCAGCTCGGGACTAGCGGATGCCAATGAGCAGTTCTTC. It encodes CASSSGLADANEQFF. The rearrangement uses TRBV11-3 and TRBJ2-1; 11 nucleotides line up with TRBD2. Germline CDR1 is SGHNT and CDR2 is YENEEA. V gave up 4 bases and J gave up 6 bases; unmatched junction bases: 5. This CDR3 has 15 residues.